A single TCR beta chain is shown here with its context. This record comes from a study of blood T cell repertoires in COVID-19. In Cohort 3, a recovered donor had either two negative PCRs, clearance, or symptom resolution. The CDR3 is 15 amino acids. V gave up 0 bases and J gave up 6 bases, with 15 bases separating them. Germline loops: CDR1 SGDLS, CDR2 YYNGEE. The protocol was immunoSEQ multiplex PCR, while the TCRdb copy is restricted to in-frame clones and leaves out a portion. The table shows over 150,000 clones, with roughly 84% occurring only once. The TCR originated in a woman aged 45-65 years who had recovered from COVID-19. The gene calls are TRBV9 and TRBJ1-1, with D possibly matching TRBD1 (5 bases). Sample: PBMCs or T cells enriched from blood (not recorded which). As DNA, the CDR3 is TGTGCCAGCAGCGTAGCGGGGGGGAATAACGCTGAAGCTTTCTTT. Its translation: CASSVAGGNNAEAFF.